The present TCR beta chain was sequenced within a study of blood T cells in healthy people across ages. This clonotype came up a few times. The CDR3 is 16 amino acids. V dropped 1 base and J dropped 0 bases, with 13 bases sitting between them. Germline values: CDR1 MNHNS, CDR2 SASEGT. The use of a sample-barcoded 5' primer and a J-beta primer mix characterized a second PCR of roughly 6 to 11 cycles. TCRdb re-called the 5' RACE reads with MiXCR, one entry per CDR3 protein. Among 1.5 million or so distinct CDR3 sequences, 40% to 45% were seen once, and the ten largest hold approximately 4%. This receptor was identified in a young woman in good health. Sequenced input: blood. The chain combines TRBV6-1 with TRBJ2-7; D possibly corresponds to TRBD1 (6 bases). The chain's CDR3 is CASSEVGTLLSYEQYF. As DNA, the CDR3 is TGTGCCAGCAGTGAAGTCGGGACACTACTCTCCTACGAGCAGTACTTC.